Sequencing of this TCR beta chain was carried out in a study of blood T cell repertoires in COVID-19. Study as a whole: Acute and convalescent COVID-19 samples came from the United States, Italy and Spain.

In the study's own analysis: Scientists estimated how many nucleated cells there were by amplifying reference gene primers. TCRdb's table, derived via immunoSEQ multiplex PCR, lists solely in-frame clones and lacks some. The V and J calls and clone size come from that table; D and trimming were worked out from the DNA. The sample lists around 290,000 clones; 75% to 90% were seen once. The CDR3 has 17 residues. The J gene is TRBJ2-1, the V gene TRBV21-1; the DNA was not used to check the table's D call, TRBD1. TRBV21-1 is deemed a pseudogene. Sequencing was performed on peripheral blood. The TCR originated in a woman between 65 and 79 years old with COVID-19, enrolled during active disease. Here the CDR3 reads CASRTGGPRGSYNEQFF. The CDR3 nucleotides read TGTGCCAGCCGGACAGGGGGCCCGCGGGGGTCCTACAATGAGCAGTTCTTC.